Listed below are T cell receptor beta chains from one sample, sequenced in a study of blood T cell repertoires in COVID-19. Assay: immunoSEQ multiplex PCR; the TCRdb copy retains only in-frame clones and omits some. The table includes about 87,000 clones, roughly 86% detected once. The sequencing sample was made of peripheral blood. The receptors stem from a human donor in a cohort sampled during active COVID-19. The CDR3 runs from the conserved cysteine through the conserved F or W. A D gene is named only where the DNA matches it firmly. Size is omitted from some rows. Given values are once, few, many or a class for expanded clones.

NA,NA,TRBJ1-1,TRBV19,TGTGCCAGTAGTATTGAAGGGGCCGCCGAAGGAGAAGCTTTCTTT,CASSIEGAAEGEAFF
NA,NA,TRBJ2-5,TRBV10-1,TGCGCCAGCACCATAGCGAGGGAGACCCAGTACTTC,CASTIARETQYF
NA,TRBD2,TRBJ2-1,TRBV4-1,TGCGCCAGCAGCCAAATCCTAGCGGGAGATTCCTACAATGAGCAGTTCTTC,CASSQILAGDSYNEQFF
NA,NA,TRBJ1-2,TRBV6-5,TGTGCCAGCAGTCGCCGGGGGAGTCCTTTCTATGGCTACACCTTC,CASSRRGSPFYGYTF
NA,NA,TRBJ2-1,TRBV29-1,TGCAGCGCTCACCGCCGGGTTAGTGAGCAGTTCTTC,CSAHRRVSEQFF
NA,NA,TRBJ2-2,TRBV4-1,TGCGCCAGCAGCCCTGTGGCGGGGACCACCGGGGAGCTGTTTTTT,CASSPVAGTTGELFF
NA,TRBD2,TRBJ2-7,TRBV10-2,TGCGCCAGCTCTCTAATGACTAGCGGGAGGAAGGAGCAGTACTTC,CASSLMTSGRKEQYF
NA,TRBD2,TRBJ2-3,TRBV11-2,TGTGCCAGCAGCTTAGAGGGGGGGGGATACACAGATACGCAGTATTTT,CASSLEGGGYTDTQYF
NA,TRBD1,TRBJ2-7,TRBV5-6,TGTGCCAGCAGCCCGGGACAGGGGGCCCGGTATTACGAGCAGTACTTC,CASSPGQGARYYEQYF
NA,NA,TRBJ2-3,TRBV10-3,TGTGCCATCAGGGAGGGCGATACGCAGTATTTT,CAIREGDTQYF
NA,TRBD2,TRBJ2-1,TRBV15,TGTGCCACCAGCAGCGGGCTAGCGGGGGGGCCTTACAATGAGCAGTTCTTC,CATSSGLAGGPYNEQFF
NA,NA,TRBJ2-7,TRBV7-9,TGTGCCAGCAGCTTAACTAGCTCCTACGAGCAGTACTTC,CASSLTSSYEQYF
NA,TRBD1,TRBJ2-3,TRBV27,TGTGCCAGCAGAATCGACAGGGAGAGAGATACGCAGTATTTT,CASRIDRERDTQYF
NA,NA,TRBJ2-7,TRBV30,TGTGCCTGGAGTCTCGACTATTACGAGCAGTACTTC,CAWSLDYYEQYF
NA,NA,TRBJ2-1,TRBV6-2/TRBV6-3,TGTGCCAGCAGTTATACGGGGTTTAAGTTCAATGAGCAGTTCTTC,CASSYTGFKFNEQFF
NA,TRBD1,TRBJ2-7,TRBV5-1,TGCGCCAGCAGCTTTTTAACAGGGGGCAACCCCGATGTCGAGCAGTACTTC,CASSFLTGGNPDVEQYF
NA,NA,TRBJ2-7,TRBV12-3/TRBV12-4,TGTGCCAGCAGGTTGGACAGCTCCTACGAGCAGTACTTC,CASRLDSSYEQYF
NA,NA,TRBJ1-4,TRBV7-9,TGTGCCAGCAGCTTATCGGTGGCTAATGAAAAACTGTTTTTT,CASSLSVANEKLFF
NA,NA,TRBJ2-6,TRBV6-6,TGTGCCAGCACCAAACTAGTCTCTGGGGCCAACGTCCTGACTTTC,CASTKLVSGANVLTF
NA,TRBD1,TRBJ2-7,TRBV12-3/TRBV12-4,TGTGCCAGCAGTCCCGGGACAGATCGGGAGCAGTACTTC,CASSPGTDREQYF
NA,TRBD1,TRBJ2-7,TRBV2,TGTGCCAGCAGTGTACAGGGGACCGCCTACGAGCAGTACTTC,CASSVQGTAYEQYF
NA,NA,TRBJ1-1,TRBV7-9,TGTGCCAGCAACGTGGGCCCTAACACTGAAGCTTTCTTT,CASNVGPNTEAFF
NA,TRBD1,TRBJ1-5,TRBV7-9,TGTGCCAGCAGCTTAACCGGGACAGACGGGAATCAGCCCCAGCATTTT,CASSLTGTDGNQPQHF
NA,TRBD1,TRBJ2-7,TRBV6-2/TRBV6-3,TGTGCCAGCAGCCTAAGCCCGGGACAGACATACGAGCAGTACTTC,CASSLSPGQTYEQYF
NA,NA,TRBJ1-4,TRBV7-2,TGTGCCAGCAGCTTAACAGGGAATGAAAAACTGTTTTTT,CASSLTGNEKLFF
NA,NA,TRBJ2-2,TRBV5-1,TGCGCCAGCAGTTCCAGGACTACTGATACGGGGGAGCTGTTTTTT,CASSSRTTDTGELFF
once,NA,TRBJ2-1,TRBV21-1,TGTGCCAGCAGCACACAGGGGAATGAGCAGTTCTTC,CASSTQGNEQFF
NA,NA,TRBJ1-5,TRBV30,TGTGCCTGGAGTGCCGGGGGGCCCCAGCATTTT,CAWSAGGPQHF
NA,TRBD1,TRBJ2-7,TRBV7-9,TGTGCCAGCAGCTTAGGGGGACAGGGCAGTCCCTACGAGCAGTACTTC,CASSLGGQGSPYEQYF
NA,NA,TRBJ1-1,TRBV3-1/TRBV3-2,TGTGCCAGCAGCAATCAGGGTATCGGGGGGACTGAAGCTTTCTTT,CASSNQGIGGTEAFF
NA,NA,TRBJ2-1,TRBV7-3,TGTGCCAGCAGCTTAGGGGTAGCGAAATACAATGAGCAGTTCTTC,CASSLGVAKYNEQFF
NA,NA,TRBJ2-1,TRBV4-3,TGCGCCAGCAGCTCCTCCAGAGCAAGCGGTGAGCAGTTCTTC,CASSSSRASGEQFF
NA,TRBD1,TRBJ2-1,TRBV25-1,TGTGCCAGCAGTGACTTCGGGACAGGGGAGAATGAGCAGTTCTTC,CASSDFGTGENEQFF
once,TRBD1,TRBJ2-5,TRBV18,TGTGCCAGCTCACCTGTGGCAGGGGGTGGAGAGACCCAGTACTTC,CASSPVAGGGETQYF